A selection of T cell receptor beta chains follows, all from one sample in a study of OX40 agonist ivuxolimab in advanced cancers. TCRdb's copy holds only in-frame clones and misses some; the assay was immunoSEQ multiplex PCR. The sample records 37,000 or so clones, around 87% being singletons. The input for sequencing was CD4+ or CD8+ T cells sorted from blood, taken in a trial of the OX40 agonist ivuxolimab. The receptors were sampled from an adult with an advanced solid tumor such as melanoma, head and neck, liver or kidney cancer. Both conserved end residues are part of each CDR3. D genes are given only for firm matches. The size of a clone is reported for some rows only, either as once, few or many, or as a class for expanded clones.

clone_size,d_call,j_call,v_call,cdr3_nt,cdr3_aa
-,-,TRBJ2-7,TRBV5-5,TGTGCCAGCAGCTATCAGGGCTCGGGGCTCTCCTACGAGCAGTACTTC,CASSYQGSGLSYEQYF
-,TRBD1,TRBJ2-7,TRBV5-1,TGCGCCAGCAGCTTGGGGACAGGGATATCCAACGAGCAGTACTTC,CASSLGTGISNEQYF
-,-,TRBJ2-3,TRBV2,TGTGCCAGCAGTGAAAGGCCGACGGGGGGCCACACAGATACGCAGTATTTT,CASSERPTGGHTDTQYF
-,-,TRBJ2-7,TRBV5-1,TGCGCCAGCAGCTTGGATGCCTACGAGCAGTACTTC,CASSLDAYEQYF
-,-,TRBJ1-2,TRBV5-4,TGTGCCAGCAGCTTGTGGACAGCTGATGGCTACACCTTC,CASSLWTADGYTF
-,-,TRBJ2-1,TRBV5-6,TGTGCCAGCAGCTTGTTGAGGACTGTGGGTGATGAGCAGTTCTTC,CASSLLRTVGDEQFF
-,-,TRBJ1-2,TRBV10-3,TGTGCCATCAGCCCGGGGGACTATGGCTACACCTTC,CAISPGDYGYTF
-,TRBD1,TRBJ1-2,TRBV2,TGTGCCAGCAATAGGGAGACAGGGGCCAACTATGGCTACACCTTC,CASNRETGANYGYTF
-,TRBD1,TRBJ2-5,TRBV2,TGTGCCAGCAGTGCCCTCGGCAGGGACAGGGGGCGGGGGACCCAGTACTTC,CASSALGRDRGRGTQYF
-,TRBD2,TRBJ2-3,TRBV7-6,TGTGCCAGCAGCCGGCGGACTAGCGGGGTCACAGATACGCAGTATTTT,CASSRRTSGVTDTQYF
-,TRBD1,TRBJ2-7,TRBV6-6,TGTGCCAGCAGTTACCGGGACAGGGGGACCTACGAGCAGTACTTC,CASSYRDRGTYEQYF
-,-,TRBJ2-3,TRBV10-3,TGTGCCATCAGTACCTCTAGCACAGATACGCAGTATTTT,CAISTSSTDTQYF
-,-,TRBJ1-5,TRBV2,TGTGCCAGCAGTGTAGGTCAGCCCCAGCATTTT,CASSVGQPQHF
-,TRBD1,TRBJ1-1,TRBV25-1,TGTGCCAGCAGTGAATCAGGGGACAGGGGACTAGGGAACACTGAAGCTTTCTTT,CASSESGDRGLGNTEAFF
-,TRBD1,TRBJ1-6,TRBV10-3,TGTGCCATCAGTGCCGCCCAGGGGGCCTCGGCGGTTTCACCCCTCCACTTT,CAISAAQGASAVSPLHF
-,-,TRBJ2-3,TRBV27,TGTGCCAGCAGTTTATCGGACAGCACAGATACGCAGTATTTT,CASSLSDSTDTQYF
once,-,TRBJ1-1,TRBV6-5,TGTGCCAGCAGTTACTCGGGACGGGAAGCTTTCTTT,CASSYSGREAFF
-,-,TRBJ2-3,TRBV7-9,TGTGCCAGCAGCTTAGACCCCGAGGGGGGAACGCAGTATTTT,CASSLDPEGGTQYF
-,-,TRBJ2-7,TRBV7-9,TGTGCCAGCAGCTTGGAAGAGACCTACTACGAGCAGTACTTC,CASSLEETYYEQYF
-,TRBD1,TRBJ2-2,TRBV2,TGTGCCAGCAGGGGGCAGGGGGACACCGGGGAGCTGTTTTTT,CASRGQGDTGELFF